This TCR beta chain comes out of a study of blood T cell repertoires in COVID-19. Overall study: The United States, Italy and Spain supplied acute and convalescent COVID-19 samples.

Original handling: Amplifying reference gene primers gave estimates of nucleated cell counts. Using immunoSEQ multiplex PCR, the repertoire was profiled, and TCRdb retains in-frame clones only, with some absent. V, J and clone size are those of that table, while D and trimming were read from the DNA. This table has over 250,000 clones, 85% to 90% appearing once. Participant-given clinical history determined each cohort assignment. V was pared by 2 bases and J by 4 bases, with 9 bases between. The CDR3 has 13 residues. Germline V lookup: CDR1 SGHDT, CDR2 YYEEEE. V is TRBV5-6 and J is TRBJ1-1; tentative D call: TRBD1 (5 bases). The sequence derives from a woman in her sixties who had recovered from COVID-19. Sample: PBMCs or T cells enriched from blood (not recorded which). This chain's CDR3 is CASSFRGTTEAFF. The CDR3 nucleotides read TGTGCCAGCAGCTTTCGGGGGACCACTGAAGCTTTCTTT.